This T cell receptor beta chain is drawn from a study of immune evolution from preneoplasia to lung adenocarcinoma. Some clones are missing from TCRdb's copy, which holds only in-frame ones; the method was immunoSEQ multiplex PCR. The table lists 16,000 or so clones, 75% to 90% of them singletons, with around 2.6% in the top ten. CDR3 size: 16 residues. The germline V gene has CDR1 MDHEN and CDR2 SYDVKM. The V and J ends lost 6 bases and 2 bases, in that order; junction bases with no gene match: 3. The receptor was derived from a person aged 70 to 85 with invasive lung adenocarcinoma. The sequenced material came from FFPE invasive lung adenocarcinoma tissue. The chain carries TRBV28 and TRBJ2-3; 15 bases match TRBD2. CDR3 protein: CASSRTSGGATDTQYF. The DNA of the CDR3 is TGTGCCAGCAGCAGGACTAGCGGGGGGGCCACAGATACGCAGTATTTT.